Below, 27 T cell receptor beta chains from the same sample are listed, as sequenced in a study of shared clonotypes between healthy human individuals. Assay used: immunoSEQ multiplex PCR; TCRdb lists only in-frame clones, some missing. The repertoire consists of 1.4 million or so clones, with around 98.5% occurring once and the leading ten covering approximately 0.4%. The specimen was naive CD4+ T cells sorted from blood. Subset here: CD45RA+ positively selected. All receptors come from a man between 25 and 39 years old in good health.

CDR3 nucleotide sequence: TGTGCCAGCAGTTCGAGGACAGGGCGGATCGGGCGGGAGAGTCAAGAGACCCAGTACTTC. It encodes CASSSRTGRIGRESQETQYF. The chain is built from TRBV27 and TRBJ2-5, with D possibly being TRBD1 (8 bases). The CDR3 length is 20 residues. V was clipped by 4 bases and J by 2 bases, with 29 bases between them. From germline, CDR1 is MNHEY and CDR2 SMNVEV (reference sequence).

The chain is built from TRBV19 and TRBJ2-1; possible D gene TRBD2, 6 bases. In germline, CDR1 is LNHDA, CDR2 SQIVND (reference sequence). The CDR3 sequence is 16 residues long. Trimming shortened V by 4 bases and J by 7 bases, and 20 bases separated the two germline ends. The CDR3 is CASSTDGWRGGNEQFF. The CDR3 nucleotides are TGTGCCAGTAGTACCGATGGGTGGCGGGGAGGAAATGAGCAGTTCTTC.

The rearrangement uses TRBV7-3 and TRBJ1-2; the D gene is possibly TRBD1 (6 bases). The CDR3 has 14 residues. The V gene lost 5 bases and the J gene lost 0 bases, with 10 bases spanning the gap. Germline V gene data show CDR1 as SGHTA and CDR2 as FQGTGA. CDR3 protein: CASSVGQTNYGYTF. The CDR3 DNA reads TGTGCCAGCAGCGTCGGACAGACTAACTATGGCTACACCTTC.

The rearrangement joins TRBV9 to TRBJ2-2, with 9 bases fitting TRBD2. The CDR3 has 18 residues. CDR1 and CDR2 (germline): SGDLS, YYNGEE. V was pared by 4 bases and J by 1 base, with 11 bases of the junction left unmatched. The CDR3 region has the DNA TGTGCCAGCAGCTCAAGGGCTAGCGGGAATTTGAACACCGGGGAGCTGTTTTTT. Translating it yields CASSSRASGNLNTGELFF.

The chain carries TRBV7-2 and TRBJ1-1, with D tentatively TRBD1 (5 bases). In germline, CDR1 is SGHTA, CDR2 FQGNSA. Trimming took off 2 bases at V and 3 bases at J, with 16 bases between the two ends. The CDR3 is made up of 16 amino acids. The CDR3 loop reads CASSLLGLQQDTEAFF. CDR3 sequence (DNA): TGTGCCAGCAGCTTACTGGGGCTCCAACAGGACACTGAAGCTTTCTTT.

J is TRBJ2-3 and V is TRBV11-2, with D tentatively TRBD1 (5 bases). CDR3 length: 18 residues. Trimming left V 3 bases short and J 1 base short, with 20 bases between. Per germline, CDR1 SGHAT and CDR2 FQNNGV. In DNA, the CDR3 is TGTGCCAGCAGCTTGGGGCTTTGGGGCACAAGCCGCACAGATACGCAGTATTTT. It is translated as CASSLGLWGTSRTDTQYF.

The rearrangement uses TRBV28 and TRBJ2-7; possibly TRBD2 for D (6 bases). CDR1 and CDR2 (germline): MDHEN, SYDVKM. The V end lost 5 bases, the J end lost 5 bases, and 19 bases lay between the germline ends. This CDR3 region has 15 residues. The CDR3 loop reads CASSPLAKSGNEQYF. The CDR3, as DNA: TGTGCCAGCAGTCCCCTAGCGAAATCAGGGAACGAGCAGTACTTC.

This chain uses TRBV30 with TRBJ2-7, with D maybe TRBD1 (6 bases). Germline V gene lookup returns CDR1 GTSNPN and CDR2 SVGIG (reference sequence). The V gene lost 3 bases and the J gene lost 6 bases, with 9 bases spanning the gap. CDR3 length: 11 residues. CDR3: CAWRGGTEQYF. CDR3 nucleotide sequence: TGTGCCTGGAGAGGGGGTACCGAGCAGTACTTC.

The count of this clone is one. V and J are TRBV5-1 and TRBJ1-2, with 8 bases lining up with TRBD1. V gave up 3 bases and J gave up 7 bases; unmatched junction bases: 5. The germline gives CDR1 SGHRS, CDR2 YFSETQ. The CDR3 has 13 residues. In nucleotides, the CDR3 is TGCGCCAGCAGCTCCAACAGGGGGATTGGCTACACCTTC. It is translated as CASSSNRGIGYTF.

V is TRBV19 and J is TRBJ2-1, with 11 nucleotides matching TRBD2. Looked up from germline, CDR1 is LNHDA and CDR2 is SQIVND (reference sequence). This CDR3 contains 17 residues. Trimming cost V 3 bases and J 3 bases; bases outside gene matches: 7. The CDR3 coding sequence is TGTGCCAGTAGTATCGGACTAGCGGGTCGTCGCTACAATGAGCAGTTCTTC. Amino acid sequence: CASSIGLAGRRYNEQFF.

Points on this clone: Germline and junction disagree at one end, which may indicate a read error. In DNA form, the CDR3 reads TGTGCCAGCTCACCCAGTGCCCGAAATCAGCCCGAGCATTTT. It yields the protein CASSPSARNQPEHF. The chain links TRBV18 to TRBJ1-5; no reliable D call. Germline lookup yields CDR1 KGHSH and CDR2 LQKENI. The CDR3 runs 14 residues.

The rearrangement links TRBV27 to TRBJ1-3; D perhaps matches TRBD1 (6 bases). The germline V gene has CDR1 MNHEY and CDR2 SMNVEV (reference sequence). V lost 5 bases, J lost 0 bases, and 17 bases lay in between. The CDR3 extends over 17 amino acids. The CDR3: CASSPSTGTLSGNTIYF. For the CDR3, the DNA is TGTGCCAGCAGTCCCTCAACAGGGACCCTCTCTGGAAACACCATATATTTT.

The chain joins TRBV5-1 to TRBJ2-7, with a tentative D call TRBD1 (6 bases). Per the germline V gene, CDR1 is SGHRS and CDR2 is YFSETQ. Trimming removed 1 base from V and 2 bases from J, with 10 bases in between. The CDR3 length is 14 residues. The chain's CDR3 is CASSLTGPAYEQYF. The CDR3 bases are TGCGCCAGCAGCTTGACAGGGCCAGCCTACGAGCAGTACTTC.

The chain joins TRBV18 to TRBJ1-4; tentative D call: TRBD1 (6 bases). The length of the CDR3 is 17 residues. The V and J ends lost 5 bases and 7 bases respectively, with 23 bases between them. Germline-derived CDR1 and CDR2 are KGHSH and LQKENI. This CDR3 reads CASSSFFRQEVGEKLFF. CDR3 bases: TGTGCCAGCTCATCATTCTTTCGACAGGAGGTTGGTGAAAAACTGTTTTTT.

V usage is TRBV5-8 and J usage is TRBJ2-3; D is perhaps TRBD1 or TRBD2 (7 bases each). This CDR3 is 16 amino acids long. Germline V lookup: CDR1 SGHTS, CDR2 YDEGEE. Trimming removed 1 base at V and 2 bases at J, with 14 bases between. The CDR3 region is CASSLRGGTVTDTQYF. The CDR3 DNA reads as TGTGCCAGCAGCTTGAGGGGAGGGACAGTCACAGATACGCAGTATTTT.

The chain is built from TRBV5-4 and TRBJ1-5; TRBD1 agrees at 8 bases. Germline V gene lookup returns CDR1 SGHNT and CDR2 YYREEE (reference sequence). V trimming: 2 bases; J trimming: 5 bases; junction bases outside the gene matches: 3. This CDR3 contains 14 residues. CDR3 in amino acids: CASSLAGGDQPQHF. The CDR3 DNA follows: TGTGCCAGCAGCTTAGCAGGGGGCGATCAGCCCCAGCATTTT.

The gene calls are TRBV9 and TRBJ2-3; D possibly corresponds to TRBD2 (6 bases). CDR3 size: 17 residues. The germline V gene encodes CDR1 SGDLS and CDR2 YYNGEE. Trimming shortened V by 4 bases and J by 0 bases, and 18 bases separated the two germline ends. The chain's CDR3 is CASSPGGLFMSTDTQYF. The CDR3 DNA reads as TGTGCCAGCAGCCCCGGGGGACTTTTCATGAGCACAGATACGCAGTATTTT.

The chain combines TRBV6-1 with TRBJ1-5; D might be TRBD1 (6 bases). CDR1 is MNHNS, CDR2 SASEGT, per germline. V was shortened by 10 bases and J by 4 bases, with 17 bases between the two germline ends. CDR3 length equals 14 residues. The CDR3 reads CATRPQGANQPQHF. The CDR3 DNA is TGTGCCACCCGACCACAGGGAGCTAATCAGCCCCAGCATTTT.

This chain uses TRBV5-1 with TRBJ2-7, with a weak D call TRBD2 (5 bases). Trimming left V 2 bases short and J 3 bases short, with 9 bases between. Germline CDR1 reads SGHRS; CDR2 reads YFSETQ. The CDR3 is 13 amino acids. The CDR3 spells CASSFTGIYEQYF. CDR3 nucleotide sequence: TGCGCCAGCAGCTTTACGGGAATCTACGAGCAGTACTTC.

The rearrangement links TRBV30 to TRBJ2-7, with 7 bases matching TRBD1. Germline V gives CDR1 GTSNPN, CDR2 SVGIG (reference sequence). Trimming at V came to 5 bases and at J to 0 bases, leaving 7 bases not matched to a gene. The length of the CDR3 is 14 residues. CDR3 nucleotide sequence: TGTGCCTGGGACAGGGAACGGAGCTCCTACGAGCAGTACTTC. Translating gives CAWDRERSSYEQYF.

The genes are TRBV21-1 and TRBJ2-7; no DNA check was done on the table's D call, TRBD2. TRBV21-1 is listed as a pseudogene. The CDR3 length is 18 residues. The CDR3 loop reads CASSKADHRLFNFYEQYF. The CDR3 DNA is TGTGCCAGCAGCAAAGCGGACCATAGACTATTCAACTTCTACGAGCAGTACTTC.

The V gene is TRBV10-3, the J gene TRBJ2-7, with D tentatively TRBD2 (5 bases). Germline loops: CDR1 ENHRY, CDR2 SYGVKD. There are 15 residues in the CDR3. The ends were cut back, 10 bases at V and 5 bases at J, with 24 bases in the middle. CDR3 residues: CASSEGHGGSDEQYF. CDR3 bases: TGTGCCAGCTCTGAAGGTCACGGAGGTTCGGACGAGCAGTACTTC.

V gene TRBV14 combines with J gene TRBJ2-1; 7 bases align to TRBD2. Germline CDR1 reads SGHDN; CDR2 reads FVKESK. This CDR3 contains 15 residues. J gave up 4 bases and V 3 bases, and 6 bases lay outside the gene matches. The CDR3 spells CASSHKAGLYNEQFF. For the CDR3, the DNA is TGTGCCAGCAGCCACAAAGCGGGACTATACAATGAGCAGTTCTTC. The whole variable domain, filled in from reference TRBV14 and TRBJ2-1, reads EAGVTQFPSHSVIEKGQTVTLRCDPISGHDNLYWYRRVMGKEIKFLLHFVKESKQDESGMPNNRFLAERTGGTYSTLKVQPAELEDSGVYFCASSHKAGLYNEQFFGPGTRLTVL.

V gene TRBV4-1 combines with J gene TRBJ2-3; no clear D gene. This CDR3 is built from 14 residues. Germline lookup yields CDR1 MGHRA and CDR2 YSYEKL. Trimming took off 2 bases at V and 2 bases at J, with 8 bases between the two ends. CDR3 nucleotide sequence: TGCGCCAGCAGCCAATTGACCCCCACAGATACGCAGTATTTT. This encodes CASSQLTPTDTQYF.

This clone was found once. The CDR3 bases are TGTGCCAGCAGCTTGAGCGGGAGGCTATACAATGAGCAGTTCTTC. This codes for CASSLSGRLYNEQFF. This chain links TRBV5-6 with TRBJ2-1; 9 nucleotides agree with TRBD2. J gave up 4 bases and V 1 base, and 3 bases lay outside the gene matches. Germline V gene data show CDR1 as SGHDT and CDR2 as YYEEEE. The CDR3 runs to 15 residues.

This sequence joins TRBV27 and TRBJ1-2, with 12 nucleotides matching TRBD1. CDR3 length: 17 residues. CDR1 is MNHEY, CDR2 SMNVEV, per germline (reference sequence). The trim removed 5 bases at V and 2 bases at J, leaving 9 bases unmatched. The DNA of the CDR3 is TGTGCCAGCAGTAGTCTCACCGGGACAGGGGGCAACTATGGCTACACCTTC. Protein product: CASSSLTGTGGNYGYTF.

V is TRBV6-1 and J is TRBJ2-1, with D possibly TRBD1 on 5 matching bases. Germline V lookup: CDR1 MNHNS, CDR2 SASEGT. V was shortened by 1 base and J by 14 bases, with 21 bases between the two germline ends. The CDR3 has 15 residues. CDR3 region: CASSEEGPPFPPEFF. The CDR3 region has the DNA TGTGCCAGCAGTGAAGAGGGGCCGCCCTTCCCACCCGAGTTCTTC.